The next 2 T cell receptor beta chains were all read from a single sample in a study of blood T cell repertoires in COVID-19. Measured with immunoSEQ multiplex PCR; TCRdb has only the in-frame clones, and not every one. The sample consists of 120,000 or so clones, about four fifths of them appearing once. The specimen sequenced was peripheral blood. Every receptor here comes from a man aged 25-45 years with COVID-19, enrolled during active disease.

This chain uses TRBV19 with TRBJ2-7; 7 bases fit TRBD1. The CDR3 has 13 amino acids. J was trimmed by 6 bases and V by 1 base; bases with no gene match: 3. Germline V lookup: CDR1 LNHDA, CDR2 SQIVND (reference sequence). CDR3: CASSIGQGVEQYF. The CDR3 DNA is TGTGCCAGTAGTATAGGGCAGGGGGTCGAGCAGTACTTC. Together with reference TRBV19 and TRBJ2-7, the CDR3 gives the full variable domain: DGGITQSPKYLFRKEGQNVTLSCEQNLNHDAMYWYRQDPGQGLRLIYYSQIVNDFQKGDIAEGYSVSREKKESFPLTVTSAQKNPTAFYLCASSIGQGVEQYFGPGTRLTVT.

This clone was counted a few times. The V call is TRBV7-9, the J call TRBJ2-7, with 8 bases identical to TRBD1. The V gene end was trimmed by 4 bases and the J gene end by 7 bases; junction bases not matched to a gene: 18. The CDR3 totals 17 residues. The V gene's germline CDR1 is SEHNR and CDR2 FQNEAQ (reference sequence). As DNA, the CDR3 is TGTGCCAGCAGCTCGCCCCCCCGTGACAGGGGCTTCGGAGAGCAGTACTTC. Protein: CASSSPPRDRGFGEQYF.